This TCR beta chain was sequenced in a study of PD-1 blockade in classical Hodgkin lymphoma. On the study more broadly: A 3 mg/kg intravenous dose of nivolumab was received by patients every 2 weeks.

The germline V gene has CDR1 GTSNPN and CDR2 SVGIG (reference sequence). CDR3 length: 14 residues. V was trimmed by 3 bases and J by 2 bases, leaving 11 bases between them. Findings of the study overall: Exclusion was the outcome for patients who began nivolumab under 1 year after ASCT. Diversity similar to that of newly diagnosed patients was seen at baseline in complete responders.

The assay was immunoSEQ multiplex PCR, and TCRdb's table has in-frame clones only and misses some. This sample has 25,000 to 35,000 clones; more than 80% occur once, and the top ten carry approximately 2.6%. As for this clone: Its target is unknown.

Regarding time point: cycle 4 day 1 (C4D1), after less than 7 weeks of nivolumab. With no exception, relapse followed autologous stem cell transplantation in all patients, and brentuximab vedotin exposure varied. Thawed PBMCs were the source of CD4+ T cells, purified by magnetic negative selection. The chain is built from TRBV30 and TRBJ1-3; D is ambiguous. This TCR derives from a human donor with classical Hodgkin lymphoma. The source was CD4+ T cells from blood, collected before the fourth cycle of nivolumab. For the CDR3, the DNA is TGTGCCTGGAGAGGCCATATCCCTGGAAACACCATATATTTT. It encodes CAWRGHIPGNTIYF.